Following are 20 T cell receptor beta chains from one sample sequenced in a study of monozygotic twins with inflammatory bowel disease. Reprocessing the 5' RACE reads, TCRdb reports a single entry for every CDR3 protein and omits DNA. The table lists approximately 200,000 distinct CDR3 sequences. Sequences were obtained from blood. Every receptor here comes from a human donor with ulcerative colitis or Crohn's disease, or a healthy co-twin of an affected twin (not recorded which).

The chain joins TRBV29-1 to TRBJ1-3; the D gene TCRdb calls, TRBD1, cannot be checked with no DNA. The CDR3 contains 15 residues. Per germline, CDR1 SQVTM and CDR2 ANQGSEA. CDR3 region: CSSLEGGPSGNTIYF.

The rearrangement joins TRBV5-1 to TRBJ2-3; checking the TCRdb D call of TRBD1 is not possible without DNA. Looked up from germline, CDR1 is SGHRS and CDR2 is YFSETQ. The CDR3 has 18 amino acids. CDR3 residues: CASSLGGTGTGTTDTQYF.

The rearrangement joins TRBV29-1 to TRBJ2-1; TCRdb picks TRBD2, but there is no DNA to check that call. The CDR3 totals 17 residues. In germline, CDR1 is SQVTM, CDR2 ANQGSEA. CDR3 amino acids: CSVRDLRASARVNEQFF.

The rearrangement joins TRBV25-1 to TRBJ2-1; no DNA is available, so the TRBD1 call from TCRdb remains unchecked. Germline lookup yields CDR1 MGHDK and CDR2 SYGVNS. This CDR3 has 19 residues. The CDR3 here is CASQTSPGVRRESYNEQFF.

The chain uses TRBV5-1 and TRBJ2-5; as DNA is missing, the TRBD1 call by TCRdb cannot be tested. Germline CDR1 is SGHRS and CDR2 is YFSETQ. The CDR3 runs 15 residues. The CDR3: CASSTSGGVRETQYF.

V usage is TRBV7-6 and J usage is TRBJ2-7. The germline V gene has CDR1 SGHVS and CDR2 FNYEAQ. The CDR3 covers 15 residues. The CDR3 loop reads CASSLVQGASYEQYF.

The rearrangement joins TRBV2 to TRBJ1-1. From germline, CDR1 is SNHLY and CDR2 FYNNEI. The CDR3 is 13 amino acids. The CDR3: CASSSSLNTEAFF.

The chain recombines TRBV20-1 with TRBJ1-6; TCRdb proposes TRBD1, but this gene call is untestable without DNA. The CDR3 extends over 14 amino acids. Germline V gene data show CDR1 as DFQATT and CDR2 as SNEGSKA (reference sequence). CDR3 sequence reads: CSARQGSYNSPLHF.

The chain recombines TRBV7-2 with TRBJ2-7; TCRdb reports TRBD2, a call that lacks DNA to check it against. From germline, CDR1 is SGHTA and CDR2 FQGNSA. The CDR3 is 15 residues long. The CDR3 spells CASSAQAGGYYEQYF. The full variable domain, rest sourced from reference TRBV7-2 and TRBJ2-7, is GAGVSQSPSNKVTEKGKDVELRCDPISGHTALYWYRQSLGQGLEFLIYFQGNSAPDKSGLPSDRFSAERTGGSVSTLTIQRTQQEDSAVYLCASSAQAGGYYEQYFGPGTRLTVT.

The V gene is TRBV20-1, the J gene TRBJ1-2; lacking DNA, the TRBD1 call made by TCRdb goes unchecked. From germline, CDR1 is DFQATT and CDR2 SNEGSKA (reference sequence). The CDR3 extends over 13 amino acids. CDR3 sequence reads: CSAWEQGHYGYTF.

This CDR3 is CSATAGGPSYNEQFF. This chain connects TRBV20-1 to TRBJ2-1; lacking DNA, the TRBD2 call made by TCRdb goes unchecked. Germline lookup yields CDR1 DFQATT and CDR2 SNEGSKA (reference sequence). The CDR3 has 15 amino acids.

This sequence joins TRBV7-9 and TRBJ1-1; TCRdb reports TRBD1, a call that lacks DNA to check it against. Looked up from germline, CDR1 is SEHNR and CDR2 is FQNEAQ (reference sequence). The CDR3 covers 16 residues. The CDR3 spells CASSLGSGRVHTEAFF.

This chain connects TRBV19 to TRBJ2-7; TCRdb's D call, TRBD2, is unchecked because there is no DNA. The CDR3 consists of 13 residues. The germline CDR1 and CDR2 sequences are LNHDA and SQIVND (reference sequence). CDR3 sequence reads: CASSISPSYEQYF.

The chain links TRBV24-1 to TRBJ2-2; TCRdb designates TRBD1, a call that cannot be tested without DNA. Germline V gene data show CDR1 as KGHDR and CDR2 as SFDVKD. The CDR3 totals 14 residues. The chain's CDR3 is CATRGTSNTGELFF.

V usage is TRBV4-2 and J usage is TRBJ2-7; TCRdb designates TRBD1, a call that cannot be tested without DNA. Germline-derived CDR1 and CDR2 are LGHNA and YNFKEQ. This CDR3 comprises 17 residues. CDR3 loop: CASSQDLVVGPNGEQYF.

The chain combines TRBV6-2 or TRBV6-3 with TRBJ2-3; as DNA is missing, the TRBD1 call by TCRdb cannot be tested. The CDR3 has 14 amino acids. In germline, CDR1 is MNHEY, CDR2 SVGEGT. This CDR3 reads CASKGDRRTDTQYF.

This chain's CDR3 is CASSPPGSGLVTHEQFF. This chain joins TRBV3-1 and TRBJ2-1; TCRdb outputs TRBD2, but without DNA this stays unchecked. This CDR3 contains 17 residues. Germline values: CDR1 LGHDT, CDR2 YNNKEL (reference sequence).

V and J are TRBV4-2 and TRBJ2-4; TCRdb lists TRBD1, though no DNA is available to test this call. The germline gives CDR1 LGHNA, CDR2 YNFKEQ. This CDR3 is 20 amino acids long. This chain's CDR3 is CASSRHWGSQDGVGKNIQYF.

The chain carries TRBV18 and TRBJ2-3; without DNA, the TCRdb call of TRBD2 cannot be checked. Germline V lookup: CDR1 KGHSH, CDR2 LQKENI. This CDR3 is built from 14 residues. This CDR3 is CASSPKAGVDTQYF. Full variable domain (missing parts from reference TRBV18 and TRBJ2-3): NAGVMQNPRHLVRRRGQEARLRCSPMKGHSHVYWYRQLPEEGLKFMVYLQKENIIDESGMPKERFSAEFPKEGPSILRIQQVVRGDSAAYFCASSPKAGVDTQYFGPGTRLTVL.

The chain joins TRBV11-2 to TRBJ1-2; no DNA is available, so the TRBD1 call from TCRdb remains unchecked. CDR1 is SGHAT, CDR2 FQNNGV, per germline. The CDR3 runs 13 residues. Here the CDR3 reads CASSLDTGHGYTF.